This T cell receptor (beta chain) was sequenced for a study of T-cell memory formation after mild COVID-19. On the study more broadly: TCR clusters were largely donor specific. The study's findings and limits: Those CD4+ clones that contracted were mainly in CM and EM (CD8+ ones in EMRA). Some SARS-CoV-2-responding clones were already detected in memory before infection.

MiXCR, applied by TCRdb to the 5' RACE reads, yields one record per CDR3 protein. In the table there are some 600,000 distinct CDR3 sequences, 15% to 20% of which are singletons. The CDR3 sequence is 17 residues long. CDR1 is SGHDT and CDR2 is YYEEEE in the germline V gene. V was trimmed by 0 bases and J by 8 bases, leaving 18 bases between them. On this clonotype itself: The antigen is undetermined.

Sequenced input: PBMCs or a T cell subset sorted from them (not recorded which). The rearrangement uses TRBV5-6 and TRBJ1-6; D possibly corresponds to TRBD1 (5 bases). This sequence was found in an adult woman who had mild COVID-19 (a few samples of this study predate the infection). Cell type and time point are not known. This CDR3 reads CASSLGPGHPAYSPLHF. The CDR3 DNA reads TGTGCCAGCAGCTTGGGGCCCGGACATCCTGCGTATTCACCCCTCCACTTT.